These 26 T cell receptor beta chains share one sample of origin, sequenced in a study of glioma-infiltrating T cells. Using RNA template, CDR3s of TCR alpha and beta were amplified with iRepertoire arm-PCR. TCRdb called the multiplex PCR reads again in MiXCR, with one record for every CDR3 protein. The table lists about 89,000 distinct CDR3 sequences, 23% of them singletons. Sequencing used glioma tissue, nonneoplastic brain tissue, or PBMCs (not recorded which). The receptors originated from a human donor with low-grade glioma or glioblastoma, undergoing nonglioma brain surgery, or in good health (not recorded which).

Ten or more counts support this clonotype. The chain has TRBV7-6 and TRBJ1-1, with 8 bases that match TRBD1. The CDR3 consists of 13 residues. V shed 5 bases, J shed 4 bases, and the junction held 3 bases outside the gene matches. From germline, CDR1 is SGHVS and CDR2 FNYEAQ. CDR3 loop: CASSVTGGTEAFF. The CDR3, as DNA: TGTGCCAGCAGCGTTACAGGGGGCACTGAAGCTTTCTTT. The full variable domain, with the rest looked up from reference TRBV7-6 and TRBJ1-1, is GAGVSQSPRYKVTKRGQDVALRCDPISGHVSLYWYRQALGQGPEFLTYFNYEAQQDKSGLPNDRFSAERPEGSISTLTIQRTEQRDSAMYRCASSVTGGTEAFFGQGTRLTVV.

CDR3 in amino acids: CASRQGTPPQHF. CDR3 nucleotide sequence: TGTGCCAGCAGGCAGGGGACGCCGCCCCAGCATTTT. V and J are TRBV6-1 and TRBJ1-5; D is perhaps TRBD1 (6 bases). The V end lost 6 bases, the J end lost 9 bases, and 12 bases lay between the germline ends. Germline CDR1 reads MNHNS; CDR2 reads SASEGT. CDR3 size: 12 residues.

This clonotype was recorded at least ten times. The chain is built from TRBV4-1 and TRBJ1-2; D perhaps matches TRBD1 (5 bases). Germline V gene lookup returns CDR1 MGHRA and CDR2 YSYEKL. Trimming removed 1 base at V and 8 bases at J, with 5 bases between. The CDR3 is 11 amino acids. The CDR3 DNA follows: TGCGCCAGCAGCCAAGGGGGCGGCTACACCTTC. Its protein product is CASSQGGGYTF.

As for this clonotype: One end of the junction is discordant with germline, which a read error may explain. V usage is TRBV7-2 and J usage is TRBJ2-4, with D maybe TRBD2 (5 bases). CDR1 is SGHTA and CDR2 is FQGNSA in the germline V gene. This CDR3 has 14 amino acids. This CDR3 reads CASSPSEAKNIHYF. The CDR3 DNA follows: TGTGCCAGCAGCCCCTCGGAGGCCAAAAACATTCATTACTTC. The variable domain in full, with the rest retrieved from reference TRBV7-2 and TRBJ2-4, is GAGVSQSPSNKVTEKGKDVELRCDPISGHTALYWYRQSLGQGLEFLIYFQGNSAPDKSGLPSDRFSAERTGGSVSTLTIQRTQQEDSAVYLCASSPSEAKNIHYFGAGTRLSVL.

This clonotype was seen many times. CDR3 protein: CSAPRNTEAFF. For the CDR3, the DNA is TGCAGTGCTCCGAGGAACACTGAAGCTTTCTTT. The chain is built from TRBV20-1 and TRBJ1-1, with no clear D. Germline loops: CDR1 DFQATT, CDR2 SNEGSKA (reference sequence). CDR3 size: 11 residues. V dropped 5 bases and J dropped 1 base, with 5 bases sitting between them.

This clonotype was seen a handful of times. V usage is TRBV2 and J usage is TRBJ1-2; TRBD1 aligns across 9 bases. In germline, CDR1 is SNHLY, CDR2 FYNNEI. This CDR3 has 14 residues. V was pared by 5 bases and J by 8 bases, with 9 bases of the junction left unmatched. The CDR3 DNA reads as TGTGCCAGCAGTTTATTGGACAGGGGCAGGGGCTACACCTTC. As protein: CASSLLDRGRGYTF.

Turning to this clonotype: At one of its ends the junction is not consistent with the germline gene, which may arise from a read error. The chain joins TRBV12-3 or TRBV12-4 to TRBJ2-3, with D uncertain. The CDR3 spans 13 residues. This CDR3 is CANSPYATDTQYF. The CDR3 DNA reads TGTGCCAACAGCCCCTACGCCACAGATACACAGTATTTT.

This clonotype has only a few counts. This rearrangement joins TRBV12-3 or TRBV12-4 to TRBJ2-7; tentative D call: TRBD2 (5 bases). The CDR3 extends over 15 amino acids. V was shortened by 3 bases and J by 3 bases, with 15 bases between the two germline ends. The CDR3 sequence: CASSLVTGNYYEQYF. Here the CDR3 DNA reads TGTGCCAGCAGTTTGGTGACCGGGAATTACTACGAGCAGTACTTC.

The chain couples TRBV5-4 to TRBJ1-4; D ambiguous. CDR1 SGHNT and CDR2 YYREEE come from the germline V gene (reference sequence). V was trimmed by 3 bases and J by 3 bases, leaving 12 bases between them. This CDR3 comprises 15 residues. CDR3 sequence reads: CASSSAPRANEKLFF. CDR3 bases: TGTGCCAGCAGCTCGGCCCCGAGGGCTAATGAAAAACTGTTTTTT.

In this sample, this clonotype is medium-sized (0.01 to 0.1%). This rearrangement joins TRBV20-1 to TRBJ2-5; tentatively, D is TRBD2 (6 bases). The CDR3 spans 14 residues. V dropped 3 bases and J dropped 4 bases, with 15 bases sitting between them. Germline-derived CDR1 and CDR2 are DFQATT and SNEGSKA (reference sequence). CDR3 coding DNA: TGCAGTGCTAGTATCGGGAGCGGCCCAGAGACCCAGTACTTC. It yields the protein CSASIGSGPETQYF.

This clonotype was picked up many times. The rearrangement uses TRBV14 and TRBJ1-2; unclear D gene. Deletions cut 1 base from V and 2 bases from J, with 5 bases between. CDR1 is SGHDN, CDR2 FVKESK, per germline. The CDR3 spans 13 residues. The CDR3 is CASSQAGNYGYTF. CDR3 coding DNA: TGTGCCAGCAGCCAAGCTGGGAACTATGGCTACACCTTC.

Ten or more counts support this clonotype. This chain joins TRBV5-4 and TRBJ1-1; the D gene is possibly TRBD1 (5 bases). Germline values: CDR1 SGHNT, CDR2 YYREEE (reference sequence). The CDR3 sequence is 14 residues long. Trimming stripped 4 bases from V and 3 bases from J, with 13 bases between. The CDR3 reads CASSQRDQHTEAFF. The DNA of the CDR3 is TGTGCCAGCAGCCAGCGGGACCAGCACACTGAAGCTTTCTTT. Supplemented by reference TRBV5-4 and TRBJ1-1, the full variable domain reads ETGVTQSPTHLIKTRGQQVTLRCSSQSGHNTVSWYQQALGQGPQFIFQYYREEENGRGNFPPRFSGLQFPNYSSELNVNALELDDSALYLCASSQRDQHTEAFFGQGTRLTVV.

This clonotype was counted at least ten times. The V call is TRBV7-9, the J call TRBJ2-3; 10 nucleotides align to TRBD2. V dropped 1 base and J dropped 4; count of bases not matched to a gene: 8. The V gene's germline CDR1 is SEHNR and CDR2 FQNEAQ (reference sequence). There are 17 residues in the CDR3. CDR3 in amino acids: CASSLGATSGSSDTQYF. Here the CDR3 DNA reads TGTGCCAGCAGCTTAGGAGCGACTAGCGGGTCTTCAGATACGCAGTATTTT.

Of note for this clonotype: Possible read error: a much larger clone is one base away. The rearrangement uses TRBV7-2 and TRBJ1-1; 7 bases line up with TRBD1. The CDR3 runs to 15 residues. With V trimmed by 3 bases and J by 4 bases, 8 bases remained unmatched. Germline V gene lookup returns CDR1 SGHTA and CDR2 FQGNSA. The chain's CDR3 is CASSFRTGMSTEAFF. The CDR3 bases are TGTGCCAGCAGCTTTCGGACAGGAATGAGCACTGAAGCTTTCTTT.

This chain joins TRBV2 and TRBJ1-1; D is undetermined. This CDR3 is 13 amino acids long. Trimming stripped 6 bases from V and 5 bases from J, with 13 bases between. The germline gives CDR1 SNHLY, CDR2 FYNNEI. CDR3 sequence (DNA): TGTGCCAGCAGGTCCGACTCGCGGACTGAAGCTTTCTTT. Its translation is CASRSDSRTEAFF.

V usage is TRBV18 and J usage is TRBJ2-7; 7 nucleotides line up with TRBD2. V lost 4 bases and J lost 6; bases outside the gene matches: 12. The CDR3 spans 15 residues. In germline, CDR1 is KGHSH, CDR2 LQKENI. The CDR3 loop reads CASSLTLAASAEQYF. CDR3 DNA sequence: TGTGCCAGCTCACTCACGCTAGCGGCCTCGGCCGAGCAGTACTTC.

This clonotype was seen just once. The V gene is TRBV20-1, the J gene TRBJ2-3; maybe TRBD1 (5 bases). The CDR3 extends over 12 amino acids. V lost 2 bases to trimming and J lost 3 bases, with 6 bases between them. Per the germline V gene, CDR1 is DFQATT and CDR2 is SNEGSKA (reference sequence). As DNA, the CDR3 is TGCAGTGCTAGAACAGGAACAGATACGCAGTATTTT. Translation gives CSARTGTDTQYF.

V gene TRBV11-2 combines with J gene TRBJ1-1; no firm D call. CDR1 SGHAT and CDR2 FQNNGV come from the germline V gene. The CDR3 spans 12 residues. Trimming removed 5 bases at V and 10 bases at J, with 14 bases between. The CDR3 sequence: CASSLSTTAAFF. The CDR3 nucleotides are TGTGCCAGCAGCCTGAGTACAACAGCAGCTTTCTTT.

This clonotype has just a few counts. The gene calls are TRBV7-2 and TRBJ2-5; D may match TRBD1 or TRBD2 (5 bases each). This CDR3 comprises 16 residues. V was cut by 7 bases and J by 0 bases, with 18 bases left in between. In germline, CDR1 is SGHTA, CDR2 FQGNSA. For the CDR3, the DNA is TGTGCCAGCACCGGGCGCTTGGGACGGCACCAAGAGACCCAGTACTTC. Protein: CASTGRLGRHQETQYF.

Ten or more counts support this clonotype. For the CDR3, the DNA is TGTGCCAGCAAGGATGACAGAACTAGCACAGATACGCAGTATTTT. Its translation: CASKDDRTSTDTQYF. This chain links TRBV7-9 with TRBJ2-3; D is possibly TRBD1 (5 bases). Germline loops: CDR1 SEHNR, CDR2 FQNEAQ (reference sequence). Trimming shortened V by 7 bases and J by 0 bases, and 14 bases separated the two germline ends. The CDR3 loop spans 15 amino acids.

Ten or more counts support this clonotype. V usage is TRBV20-1 and J usage is TRBJ1-1; D ambiguous. V was shortened by 1 base and J by 7 bases, with 16 bases between the two germline ends. Germline V gene lookup returns CDR1 DFQATT and CDR2 SNEGSKA (reference sequence). The CDR3 sequence is 14 residues long. Here the CDR3 reads CSARGGNPGGEAFF. The CDR3 DNA sequence: TGCAGTGCTAGAGGAGGGAACCCGGGAGGTGAAGCTTTCTTT.

This chain connects TRBV18 to TRBJ2-1; D is perhaps TRBD1 (5 bases). V lost 2 bases and J lost 0, with 11 bases in between. CDR3 length: 16 amino acids. Germline assignment: CDR1 KGHSH and CDR2 LQKENI. The CDR3 DNA sequence: TGTGCCAGCTCACCATGGGGCGGAAGCTCCTACAATGAGCAGTTCTTC. It is translated as CASSPWGGSSYNEQFF.

This clonotype occurred many times. The chain's CDR3 is CASSLGWGQDTEAFF. Here the CDR3 DNA reads TGCGCCAGCAGCTTGGGGTGGGGGCAGGACACTGAAGCTTTCTTT. The V and J genes are TRBV5-1 and TRBJ1-1, with D perhaps TRBD1 (6 bases). Germline lookup yields CDR1 SGHRS and CDR2 YFSETQ. The ends were cut back, 0 bases at V and 3 bases at J, with 12 bases in the middle. The CDR3 covers 15 residues.

This clonotype occurred a few times. The CDR3 loop is CSVERLAGMRYEQYF. In DNA form, the CDR3 reads TGCAGCGTTGAGAGACTAGCGGGGATGCGCTACGAGCAGTACTTC. The rearrangement joins TRBV29-1 to TRBJ2-7; 11 bases map to TRBD2. The CDR3 runs 15 residues. The germline V gene encodes CDR1 SQVTM and CDR2 ANQGSEA. V dropped 3 bases and J dropped 3; count of bases not matched to a gene: 7.

The rearrangement links TRBV2 to TRBJ1-6, with no clear D. There are 13 residues in the CDR3. Per germline, CDR1 SNHLY and CDR2 FYNNEI. V gave up 8 bases and J gave up 10 bases, with 15 bases separating them. CDR3 amino acids: CASGKARASPLHF. The CDR3 DNA reads TGTGCCAGCGGTAAAGCCCGGGCCTCACCCCTCCACTTT. Variable domain in full (rest from reference TRBV2 and TRBJ1-6): EPEVTQTPSHQVTQMGQEVILRCVPISNHLYFYWYRQILGQKVEFLVSFYNNEISEKSEIFDDQFSVERPDGSNFTLKIRSTKLEDSAMYFCASGKARASPLHFGNGTRLTVT.

This chain uses TRBV4-1 with TRBJ2-1; 9 nucleotides match TRBD2. V was pared by 2 bases and J by 3 bases, with 11 bases of the junction left unmatched. From germline, CDR1 is MGHRA and CDR2 YSYEKL. This CDR3 contains 18 residues. The CDR3 bases are TGCGCCAGCAGCCAAAGGCCATTAGCGGGAGAGGGCTACAATGAGCAGTTCTTC. This gives the protein CASSQRPLAGEGYNEQFF.